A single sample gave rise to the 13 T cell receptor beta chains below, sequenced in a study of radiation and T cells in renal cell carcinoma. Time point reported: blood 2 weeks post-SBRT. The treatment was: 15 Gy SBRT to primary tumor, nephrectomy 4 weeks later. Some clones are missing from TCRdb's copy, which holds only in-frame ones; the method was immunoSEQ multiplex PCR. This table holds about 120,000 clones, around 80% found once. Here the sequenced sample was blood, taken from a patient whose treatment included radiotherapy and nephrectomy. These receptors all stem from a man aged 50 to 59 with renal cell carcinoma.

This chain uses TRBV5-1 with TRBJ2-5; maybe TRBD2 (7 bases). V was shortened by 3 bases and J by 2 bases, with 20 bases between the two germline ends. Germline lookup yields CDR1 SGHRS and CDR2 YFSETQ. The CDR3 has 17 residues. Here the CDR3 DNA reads TGCGCCAGCAGCTCGGTGTATGGGGGGGGCCTGCAAGAGACCCAGTACTTC. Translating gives CASSSVYGGGLQETQYF. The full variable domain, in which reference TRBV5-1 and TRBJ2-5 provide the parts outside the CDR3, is KAGVTQTPRYLIKTRGQQVTLSCSPISGHRSVSWYQQTPGQGLQFLFEYFSETQRNKGNFPGRFSGRQFSNSRSEMNVSTLELGDSALYLCASSSVYGGGLQETQYFGPGTRLLVL.

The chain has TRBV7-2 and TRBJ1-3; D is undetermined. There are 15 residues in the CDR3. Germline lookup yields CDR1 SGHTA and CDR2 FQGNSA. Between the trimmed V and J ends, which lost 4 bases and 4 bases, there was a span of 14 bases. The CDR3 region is CASSSQTRTGNTIYF. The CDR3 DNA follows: TGTGCCAGCAGCTCCCAGACTCGGACCGGAAACACCATATATTTT.

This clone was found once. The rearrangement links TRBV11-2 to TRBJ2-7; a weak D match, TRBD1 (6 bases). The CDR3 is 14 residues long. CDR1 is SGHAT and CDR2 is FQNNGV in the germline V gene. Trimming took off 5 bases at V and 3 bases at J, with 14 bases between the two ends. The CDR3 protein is CASSTTGLHYEQYF. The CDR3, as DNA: TGTGCCAGCAGCACCACAGGGCTCCACTACGAGCAGTACTTC. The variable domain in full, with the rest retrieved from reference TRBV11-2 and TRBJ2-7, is EAGVAQSPRYKIIEKRQSVAFWCNPISGHATLYWYQQILGQGPKLLIQFQNNGVVDDSQLPKDRFSAERLKGVDSTLKIQPAKLEDSAVYLCASSTTGLHYEQYFGPGTRLTVT.

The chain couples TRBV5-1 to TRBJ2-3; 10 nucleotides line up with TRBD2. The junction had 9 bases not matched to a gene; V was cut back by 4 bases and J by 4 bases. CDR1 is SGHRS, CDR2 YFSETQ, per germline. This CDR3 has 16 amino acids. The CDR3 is CASSPAPSGSADTQYF. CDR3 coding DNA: TGCGCCAGCAGCCCGGCCCCTAGCGGGAGTGCAGATACGCAGTATTTT.

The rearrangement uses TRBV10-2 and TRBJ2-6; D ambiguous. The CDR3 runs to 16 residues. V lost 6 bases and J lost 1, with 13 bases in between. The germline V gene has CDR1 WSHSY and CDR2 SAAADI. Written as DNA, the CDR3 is TGCGCCAGCAGGGTTTCGGAGAAATCTGGGGCCAACGTCCTGACTTTC. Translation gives CASRVSEKSGANVLTF.

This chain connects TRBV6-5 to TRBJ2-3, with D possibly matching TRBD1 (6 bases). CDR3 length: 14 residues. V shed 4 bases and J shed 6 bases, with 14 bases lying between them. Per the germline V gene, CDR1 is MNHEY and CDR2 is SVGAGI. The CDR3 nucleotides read TGTGCCAGCAGTTCCGTCCCCCAGGGGGATACGCAGTATTTT. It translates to CASSSVPQGDTQYF.

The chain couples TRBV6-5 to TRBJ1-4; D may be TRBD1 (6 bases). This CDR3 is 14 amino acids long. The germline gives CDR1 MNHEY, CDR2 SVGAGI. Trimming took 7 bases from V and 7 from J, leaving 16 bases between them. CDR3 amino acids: CASKEGELSEKLFF. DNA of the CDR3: TGTGCCAGCAAAGAGGGGGAATTGAGTGAAAAACTGTTTTTT.

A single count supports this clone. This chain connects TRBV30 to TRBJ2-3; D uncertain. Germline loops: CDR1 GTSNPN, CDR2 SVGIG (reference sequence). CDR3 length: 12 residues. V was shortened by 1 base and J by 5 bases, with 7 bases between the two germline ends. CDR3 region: CAWSEFVDTQYF. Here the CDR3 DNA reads TGTGCCTGGAGTGAGTTTGTAGATACGCAGTATTTT.

CDR3 in DNA: TGTGCCAGCAGTTTTAGGGCAGGCTGGAACACTGAAGCTTTCTTT. Translation: CASSFRAGWNTEAFF. This chain connects TRBV28 to TRBJ1-1; no clear D gene. V dropped 3 bases and J dropped 1 base, with 12 bases sitting between them. Germline V gene data show CDR1 as MDHEN and CDR2 as SYDVKM. CDR3 length: 15 amino acids.

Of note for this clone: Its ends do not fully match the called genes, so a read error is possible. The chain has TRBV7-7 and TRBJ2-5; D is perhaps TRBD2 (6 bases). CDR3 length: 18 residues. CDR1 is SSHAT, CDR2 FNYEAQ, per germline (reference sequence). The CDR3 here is CASSLGPEGSQYQETQYF. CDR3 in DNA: TGTGCTAGCAGCTTAGGCCCGGAGGGGTCTCAGTACCAAGAGACCCAGTACTTC. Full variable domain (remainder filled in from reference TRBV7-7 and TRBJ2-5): GAGVSQSPRYKVTKRGQDVTLRCDPISSHATLYWYQQALGQGPEFLTYFNYEAQPDKSGLPSDRFSAERPEGSISTLTIQRTEQRDSAMYRCASSLGPEGSQYQETQYFGPGTRLLVL.

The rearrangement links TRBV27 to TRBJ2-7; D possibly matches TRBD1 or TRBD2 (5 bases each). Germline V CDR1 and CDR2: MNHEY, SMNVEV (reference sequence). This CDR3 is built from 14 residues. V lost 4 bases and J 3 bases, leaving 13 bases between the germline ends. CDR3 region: CASSYGTTGYEQYF. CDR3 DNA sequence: TGTGCCAGCAGTTATGGGACCACCGGCTACGAGCAGTACTTC.

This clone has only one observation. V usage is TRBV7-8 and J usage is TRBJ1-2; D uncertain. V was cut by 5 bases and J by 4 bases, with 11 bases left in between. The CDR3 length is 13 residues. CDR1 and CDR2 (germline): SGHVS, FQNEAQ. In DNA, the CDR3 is TGTGCCAGCAGCCCGTCAGAGGCCTATGGCTACACCTTC. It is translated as CASSPSEAYGYTF.

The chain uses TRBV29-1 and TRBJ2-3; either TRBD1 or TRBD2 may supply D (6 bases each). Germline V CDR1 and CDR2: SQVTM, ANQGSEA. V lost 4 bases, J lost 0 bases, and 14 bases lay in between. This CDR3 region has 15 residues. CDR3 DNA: TGCAGCGTTGTAGGGGGGAGACGCAGCACAGATACGCAGTATTTT. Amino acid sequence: CSVVGGRRSTDTQYF.